This T cell receptor (beta chain) was profiled in a study of beta chain features in type 1 diabetes. Broader study findings: Fewer insertions but more deletions were seen at VDJ junctions in type 1 diabetes patients.

To note about this clone: No antigen is known for it.

The CDR3 has 15 amino acids. Germline V CDR1 and CDR2: SGHTA, FQGNSA. Between the trimmed V and J ends, which lost 4 bases and 3 bases, there was a span of 16 bases. A CD45RO/CCR7/CD25/CD127/CD95/CD27 panel sorted naive, central memory, regulatory and stem cell-like memory CD4+ cells. All of the isolated RNA was reverse transcribed, so expressed TCRB transcripts were sequenced. The repertoire was sequenced with immunoSEQ multiplex PCR; TCRdb's copy has only in-frame clones and lacks some. The table lists 850,000 to 900,000 clones, roughly 16% of them singletons. The sample comprised naive CD4+ T cells from blood. The TCR originated in a woman aged 18-30 years in good health. The V gene is TRBV7-2, the J gene TRBJ2-7; D remains unclear. CDR3: CASSYRRTIHYEQYF. CDR3 nucleotides: TGTGCCAGCAGCTACCGACGGACCATTCACTACGAGCAGTACTTC.